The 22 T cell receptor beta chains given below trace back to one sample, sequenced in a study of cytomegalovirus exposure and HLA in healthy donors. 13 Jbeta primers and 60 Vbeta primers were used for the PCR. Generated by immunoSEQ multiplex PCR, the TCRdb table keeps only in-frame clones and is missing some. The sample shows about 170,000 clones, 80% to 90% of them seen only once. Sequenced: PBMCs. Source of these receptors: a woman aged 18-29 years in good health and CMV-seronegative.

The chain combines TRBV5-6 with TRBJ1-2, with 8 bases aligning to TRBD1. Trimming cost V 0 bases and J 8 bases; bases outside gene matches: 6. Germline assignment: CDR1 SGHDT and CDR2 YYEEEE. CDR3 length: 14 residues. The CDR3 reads CASSLAQGAGGYTF. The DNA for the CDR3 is TGTGCCAGCAGCTTGGCGCAGGGGGCGGGGGGCTACACCTTC.

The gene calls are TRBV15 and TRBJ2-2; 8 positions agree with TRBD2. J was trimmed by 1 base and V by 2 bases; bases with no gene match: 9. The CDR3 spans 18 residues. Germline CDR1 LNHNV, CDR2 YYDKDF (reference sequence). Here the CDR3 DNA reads TGTGCCACCAGCAGATCGATCGGACTAGCCCGGAACACCGGGGAGCTGTTTTTT. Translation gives CATSRSIGLARNTGELFF.

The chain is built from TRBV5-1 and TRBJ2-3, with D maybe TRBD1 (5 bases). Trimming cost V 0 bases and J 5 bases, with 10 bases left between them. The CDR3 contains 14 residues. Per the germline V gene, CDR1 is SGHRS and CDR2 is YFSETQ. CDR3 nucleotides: TGCGCCAGCAGCTTGGAAGGGGCTGGAGATACGCAGTATTTT. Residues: CASSLEGAGDTQYF.

CDR3 nucleotide sequence: TGTGCCATCAGTACTAGCTTCCAAGAGACCCAGTACTTC. Encoded protein: CAISTSFQETQYF. The rearrangement links TRBV10-3 to TRBJ2-5; D is possibly TRBD2 (6 bases). V shed 5 bases and J shed 1 base, with 8 bases lying between them. The CDR3 sequence is 13 residues long. Germline CDR1 and CDR2: ENHRY and SYGVKD.

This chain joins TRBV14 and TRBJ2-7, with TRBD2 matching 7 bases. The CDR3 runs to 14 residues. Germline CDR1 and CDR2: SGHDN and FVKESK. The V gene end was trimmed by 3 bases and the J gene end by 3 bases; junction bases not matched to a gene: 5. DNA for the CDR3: TGTGCCAGCAGCCACGGCGGGAGATTCTACGAGCAGTACTTC. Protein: CASSHGGRFYEQYF.

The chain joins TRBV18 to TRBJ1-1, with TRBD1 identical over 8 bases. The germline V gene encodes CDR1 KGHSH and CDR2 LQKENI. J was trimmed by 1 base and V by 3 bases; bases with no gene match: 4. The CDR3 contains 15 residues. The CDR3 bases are TGTGCCAGCTCACCGATACAGGGGGAGAACACTGAAGCTTTCTTT. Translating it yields CASSPIQGENTEAFF. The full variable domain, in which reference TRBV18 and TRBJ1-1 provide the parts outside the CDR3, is NAGVMQNPRHLVRRRGQEARLRCSPMKGHSHVYWYRQLPEEGLKFMVYLQKENIIDESGMPKERFSAEFPKEGPSILRIQQVVRGDSAAYFCASSPIQGENTEAFFGQGTRLTVV.

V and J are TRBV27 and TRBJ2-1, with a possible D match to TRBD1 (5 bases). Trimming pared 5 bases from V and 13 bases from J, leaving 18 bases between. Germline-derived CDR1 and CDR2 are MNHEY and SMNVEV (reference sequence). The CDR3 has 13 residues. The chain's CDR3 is CASSRAVGQSQFF. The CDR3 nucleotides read TGTGCCAGCAGTCGCGCTGTGGGGCAGTCTCAGTTCTTC.

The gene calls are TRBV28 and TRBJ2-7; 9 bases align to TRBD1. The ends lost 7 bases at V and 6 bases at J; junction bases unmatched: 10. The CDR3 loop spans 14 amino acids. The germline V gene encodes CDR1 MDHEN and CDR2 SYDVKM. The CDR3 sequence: CASMAPGQGFEQYF. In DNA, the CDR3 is TGTGCCAGCATGGCACCGGGACAGGGCTTCGAGCAGTACTTC.

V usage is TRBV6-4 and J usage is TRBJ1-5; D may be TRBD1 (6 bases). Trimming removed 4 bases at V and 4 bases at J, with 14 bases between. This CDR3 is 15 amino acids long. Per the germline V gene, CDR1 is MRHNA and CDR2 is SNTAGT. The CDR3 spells CASSADSQGNQPQHF. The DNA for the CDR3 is TGTGCCAGCAGTGCGGACAGCCAGGGGAATCAGCCCCAGCATTTT.

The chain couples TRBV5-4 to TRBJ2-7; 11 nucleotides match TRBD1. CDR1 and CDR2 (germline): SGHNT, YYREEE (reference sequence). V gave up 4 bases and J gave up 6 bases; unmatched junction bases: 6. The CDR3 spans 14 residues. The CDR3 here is CASSPPGTGGEQYF. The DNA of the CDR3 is TGTGCCAGCAGCCCTCCCGGGACAGGGGGCGAGCAGTACTTC. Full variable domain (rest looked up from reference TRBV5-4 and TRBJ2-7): ETGVTQSPTHLIKTRGQQVTLRCSSQSGHNTVSWYQQALGQGPQFIFQYYREEENGRGNFPPRFSGLQFPNYSSELNVNALELDDSALYLCASSPPGTGGEQYFGPGTRLTVT.

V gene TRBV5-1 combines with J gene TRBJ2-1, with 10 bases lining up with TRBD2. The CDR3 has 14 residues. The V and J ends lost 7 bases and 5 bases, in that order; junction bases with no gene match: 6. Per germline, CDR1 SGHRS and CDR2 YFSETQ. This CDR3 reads CASYLAGVHNEQFF. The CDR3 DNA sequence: TGCGCCAGCTACCTAGCGGGAGTGCACAATGAGCAGTTCTTC.

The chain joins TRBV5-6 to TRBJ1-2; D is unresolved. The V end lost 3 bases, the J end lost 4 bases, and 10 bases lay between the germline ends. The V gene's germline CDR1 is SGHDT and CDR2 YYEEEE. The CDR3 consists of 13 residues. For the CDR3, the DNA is TGTGCCAGCAGCTCGGTCCAACCCTATGGCTACACCTTC. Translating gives CASSSVQPYGYTF. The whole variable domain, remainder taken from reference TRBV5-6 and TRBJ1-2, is DAGVTQSPTHLIKTRGQQVTLRCSPKSGHDTVSWYQQALGQGPQFIFQYYEEEERQRGNFPDRFSGHQFPNYSSELNVNALLLGDSALYLCASSSVQPYGYTFGSGTRLTVV.

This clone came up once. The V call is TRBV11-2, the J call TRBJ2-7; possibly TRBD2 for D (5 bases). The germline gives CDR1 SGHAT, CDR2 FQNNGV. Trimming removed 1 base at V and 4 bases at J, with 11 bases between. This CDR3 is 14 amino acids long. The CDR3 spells CASSLVPAAYEQYF. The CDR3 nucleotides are TGTGCCAGCAGCTTAGTACCAGCGGCGTACGAGCAGTACTTC.

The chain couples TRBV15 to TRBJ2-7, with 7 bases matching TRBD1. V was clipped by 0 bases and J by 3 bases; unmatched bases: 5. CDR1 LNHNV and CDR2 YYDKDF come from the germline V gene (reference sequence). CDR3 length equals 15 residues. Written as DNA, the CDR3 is TGTGCCACCAGCAGAGAATTTGGGGACAGCTACGAGCAGTACTTC. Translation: CATSREFGDSYEQYF.

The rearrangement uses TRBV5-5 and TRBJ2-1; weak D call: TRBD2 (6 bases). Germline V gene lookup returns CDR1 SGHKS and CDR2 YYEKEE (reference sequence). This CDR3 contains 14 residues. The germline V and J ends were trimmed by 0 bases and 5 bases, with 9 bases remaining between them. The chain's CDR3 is CASSLAGVNNEQFF. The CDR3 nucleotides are TGTGCCAGCAGCTTGGCGGGGGTTAACAATGAGCAGTTCTTC. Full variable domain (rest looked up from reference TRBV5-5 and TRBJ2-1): DAGVTQSPTHLIKTRGQQVTLRCSPISGHKSVSWYQQVLGQGPQFIFQYYEKEERGRGNFPDRFSARQFPNYSSELNVNALLLGDSALYLCASSLAGVNNEQFFGPGTRLTVL.

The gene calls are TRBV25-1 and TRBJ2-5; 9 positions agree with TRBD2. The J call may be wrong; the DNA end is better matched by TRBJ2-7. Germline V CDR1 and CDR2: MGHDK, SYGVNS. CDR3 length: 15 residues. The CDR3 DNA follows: TGTGCCAGCGCGAATAGCGGGAGAGATGCCTACGAGCAGTACTTC. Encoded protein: CASANSGRDAYEQYF.

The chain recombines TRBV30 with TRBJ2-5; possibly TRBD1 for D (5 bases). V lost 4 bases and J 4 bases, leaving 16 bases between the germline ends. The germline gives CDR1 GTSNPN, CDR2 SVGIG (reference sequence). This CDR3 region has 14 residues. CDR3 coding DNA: TGTGCCTGGACAGTGCAGGGTGTTGGAGAGACCCAGTACTTC. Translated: CAWTVQGVGETQYF.

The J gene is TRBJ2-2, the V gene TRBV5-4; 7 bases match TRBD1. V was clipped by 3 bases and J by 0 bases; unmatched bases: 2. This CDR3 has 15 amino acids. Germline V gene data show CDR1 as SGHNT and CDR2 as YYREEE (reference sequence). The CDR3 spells CASSSGTANTGELFF. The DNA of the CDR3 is TGTGCCAGCAGCTCCGGGACAGCGAACACCGGGGAGCTGTTTTTT.

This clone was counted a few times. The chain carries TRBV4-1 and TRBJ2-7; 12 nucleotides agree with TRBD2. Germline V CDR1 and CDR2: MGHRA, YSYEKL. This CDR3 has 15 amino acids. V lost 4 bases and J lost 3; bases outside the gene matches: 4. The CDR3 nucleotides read TGCGCCAGCAGCCGACTAGCGGGAGATTTCTACGAGCAGTACTTC. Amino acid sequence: CASSRLAGDFYEQYF.

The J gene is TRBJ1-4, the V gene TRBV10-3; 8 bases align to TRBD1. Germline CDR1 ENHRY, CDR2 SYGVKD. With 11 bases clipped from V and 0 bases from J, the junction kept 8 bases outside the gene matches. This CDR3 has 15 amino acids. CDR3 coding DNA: TGTGCCCCCAGCAGGGGGCTTCCAACTAATGAAAAACTGTTTTTT. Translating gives CAPSRGLPTNEKLFF.

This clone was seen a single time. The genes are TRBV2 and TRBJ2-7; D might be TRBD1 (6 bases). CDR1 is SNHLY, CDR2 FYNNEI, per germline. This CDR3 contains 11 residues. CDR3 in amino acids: CDQWGPYEQYF. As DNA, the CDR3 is TGTGACCAGTGGGGGCCCTACGAGCAGTACTTC.

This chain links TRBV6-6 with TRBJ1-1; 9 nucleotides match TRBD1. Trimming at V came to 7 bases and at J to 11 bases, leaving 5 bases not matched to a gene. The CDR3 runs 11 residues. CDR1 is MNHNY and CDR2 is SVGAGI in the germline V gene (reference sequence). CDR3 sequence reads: CASKEGTGAFF. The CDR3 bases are TGTGCCAGCAAGGAGGGGACAGGGGCTTTCTTT.